This T cell receptor (beta chain) was documented in a study of blood T cell repertoires in COVID-19. Study overall: Samples came from the United States, Italy and Spain, spanning acute and convalescent COVID-19. Sample material is recorded as cDNA or gDNA derived from T cells, B-cell-depleted T cells, or PBMCs.

This clone was picked up one time. V was clipped by 4 bases and J by 5 bases, with 14 bases between them. This CDR3 is built from 14 residues. Germline CDR1 LNHDA, CDR2 SQIVND (reference sequence). In the original workflow: Scientists estimated how many nucleated cells there were by amplifying reference gene primers. This table comes from immunoSEQ multiplex PCR, and its TCRdb copy is limited to in-frame clones, with some not included. D and trimming come from the DNA, and the V and J calls and clone size come from that table. This table holds fewer than 100,000 clones, around 90% found once. Sequencing was performed on peripheral blood. The receptor comes from a woman of 80 years or more with acute or convalescent COVID-19. The chain employs TRBV19 and TRBJ2-5; weak D call: TRBD2 (6 bases). CDR3 sequence: CASSTGRGVETQYF. CDR3 nucleotides: TGTGCCAGTAGTACGGGGCGGGGAGTGGAGACCCAGTACTTC.